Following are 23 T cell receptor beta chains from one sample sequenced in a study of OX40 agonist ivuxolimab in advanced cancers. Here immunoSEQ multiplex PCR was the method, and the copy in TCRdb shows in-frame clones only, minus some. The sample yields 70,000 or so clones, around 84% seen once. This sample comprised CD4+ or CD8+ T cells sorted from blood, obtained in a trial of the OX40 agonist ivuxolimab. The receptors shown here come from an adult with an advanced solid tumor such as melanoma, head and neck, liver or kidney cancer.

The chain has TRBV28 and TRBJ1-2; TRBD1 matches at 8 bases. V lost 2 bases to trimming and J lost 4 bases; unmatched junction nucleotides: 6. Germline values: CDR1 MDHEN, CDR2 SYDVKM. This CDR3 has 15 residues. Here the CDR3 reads CASSLLDREGYGYTF. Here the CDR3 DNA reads TGTGCCAGCAGTTTACTGGACAGGGAGGGCTATGGCTACACCTTC.

The CDR3 region has the DNA TGTGCCGTCGGGGGGGACAGCAATCAGCCCCAGCATTTT. Translation: CAVGGDSNQPQHF. This chain links TRBV10-3 with TRBJ1-5; a weak D match, TRBD1 (5 bases). V lost 11 bases and J lost 1, with 12 bases in between. This CDR3 is built from 13 residues. Germline CDR1 is ENHRY and CDR2 is SYGVKD.

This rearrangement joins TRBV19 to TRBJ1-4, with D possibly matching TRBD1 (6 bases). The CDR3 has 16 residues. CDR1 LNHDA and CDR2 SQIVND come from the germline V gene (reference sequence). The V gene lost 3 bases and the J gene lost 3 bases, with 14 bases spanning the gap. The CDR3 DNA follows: TGTGCCAGTAGTATTATCCCGACAGGTGCTAATGAAAAACTGTTTTTT. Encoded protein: CASSIIPTGANEKLFF. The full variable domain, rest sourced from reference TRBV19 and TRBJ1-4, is DGGITQSPKYLFRKEGQNVTLSCEQNLNHDAMYWYRQDPGQGLRLIYYSQIVNDFQKGDIAEGYSVSREKKESFPLTVTSAQKNPTAFYLCASSIIPTGANEKLFFGSGTQLSVL.

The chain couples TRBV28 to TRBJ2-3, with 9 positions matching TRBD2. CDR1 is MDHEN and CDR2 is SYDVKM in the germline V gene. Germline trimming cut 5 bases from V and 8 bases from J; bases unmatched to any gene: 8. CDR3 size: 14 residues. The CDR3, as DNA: TGTGCCAGCAGTAAGAGCGGGGGGAGGGGTACGCAGTATTTT. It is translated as CASSKSGGRGTQYF.

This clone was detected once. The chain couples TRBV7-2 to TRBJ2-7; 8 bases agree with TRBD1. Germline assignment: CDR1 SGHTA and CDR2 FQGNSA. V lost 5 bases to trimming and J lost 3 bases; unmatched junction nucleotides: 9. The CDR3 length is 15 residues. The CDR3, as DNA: TGTGCCAGCAGCCGGAACCCGGGACAGGACTACGAGCAGTACTTC. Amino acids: CASSRNPGQDYEQYF.

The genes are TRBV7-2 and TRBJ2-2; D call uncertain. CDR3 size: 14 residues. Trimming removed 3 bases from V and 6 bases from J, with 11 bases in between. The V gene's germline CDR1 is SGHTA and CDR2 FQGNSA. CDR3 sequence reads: CASSFSVRAGELFF. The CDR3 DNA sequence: TGTGCCAGCAGCTTTTCAGTTCGCGCCGGGGAGCTGTTTTTT.

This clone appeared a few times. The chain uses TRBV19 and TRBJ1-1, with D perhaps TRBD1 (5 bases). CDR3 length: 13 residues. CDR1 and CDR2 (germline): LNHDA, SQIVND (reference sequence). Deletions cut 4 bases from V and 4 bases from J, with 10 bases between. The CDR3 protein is CASSTGIGTEAFF. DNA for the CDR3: TGTGCCAGTAGTACAGGGATTGGCACTGAAGCTTTCTTT.

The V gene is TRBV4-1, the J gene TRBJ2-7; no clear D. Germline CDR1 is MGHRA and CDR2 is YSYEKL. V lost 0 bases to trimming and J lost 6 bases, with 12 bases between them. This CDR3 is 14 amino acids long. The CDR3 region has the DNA TGCGCCAGCAGCCAAGACCCAGGAAGGGCCGAGCAGTACTTC. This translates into CASSQDPGRAEQYF.

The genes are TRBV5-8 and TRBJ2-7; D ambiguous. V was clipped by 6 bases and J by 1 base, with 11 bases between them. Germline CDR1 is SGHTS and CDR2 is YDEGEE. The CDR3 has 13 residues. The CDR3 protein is CASNDKGSYEQYF. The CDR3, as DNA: TGTGCCAGCAATGACAAGGGATCCTACGAGCAGTACTTC. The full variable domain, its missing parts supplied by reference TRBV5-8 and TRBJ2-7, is EAGVTQSPTHLIKTRGQQATLRCSPISGHTSVYWYQQALGLGLQFLLWYDEGEERNRGNFPPRFSGRQFPNYSSELNVNALELEDSALYLCASNDKGSYEQYFGPGTRLTVT.

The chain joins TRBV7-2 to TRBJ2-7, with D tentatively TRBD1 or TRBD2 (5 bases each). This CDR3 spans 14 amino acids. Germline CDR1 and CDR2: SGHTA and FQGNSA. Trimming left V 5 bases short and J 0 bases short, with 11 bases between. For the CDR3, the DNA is TGTGCCAGCAGCAGAGGGGACGGCTCCTACGAGCAGTACTTC. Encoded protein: CASSRGDGSYEQYF. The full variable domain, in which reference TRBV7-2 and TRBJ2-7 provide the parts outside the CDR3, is GAGVSQSPSNKVTEKGKDVELRCDPISGHTALYWYRQSLGQGLEFLIYFQGNSAPDKSGLPSDRFSAERTGGSVSTLTIQRTQQEDSAVYLCASSRGDGSYEQYFGPGTRLTVT.

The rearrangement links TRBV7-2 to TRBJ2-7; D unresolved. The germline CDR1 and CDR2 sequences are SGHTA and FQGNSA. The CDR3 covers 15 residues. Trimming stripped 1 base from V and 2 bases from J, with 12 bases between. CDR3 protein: CASSLVSGQTYEQYF. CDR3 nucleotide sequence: TGTGCCAGCAGCTTAGTATCCGGGCAAACCTACGAGCAGTACTTC.

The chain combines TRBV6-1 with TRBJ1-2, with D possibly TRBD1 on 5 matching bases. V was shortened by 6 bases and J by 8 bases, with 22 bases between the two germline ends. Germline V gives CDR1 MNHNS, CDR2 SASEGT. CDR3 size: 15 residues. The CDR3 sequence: CASREGSVGREGYTF. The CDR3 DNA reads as TGTGCCAGCAGGGAGGGGTCAGTGGGCCGGGAGGGCTACACCTTC.

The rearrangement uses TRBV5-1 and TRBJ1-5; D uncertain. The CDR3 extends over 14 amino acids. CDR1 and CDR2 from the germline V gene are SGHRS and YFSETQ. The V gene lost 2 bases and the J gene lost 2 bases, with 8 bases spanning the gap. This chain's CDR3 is CASSLEGGNQPQHF. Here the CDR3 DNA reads TGCGCCAGCAGCTTAGAGGGAGGCAATCAGCCCCAGCATTTT.

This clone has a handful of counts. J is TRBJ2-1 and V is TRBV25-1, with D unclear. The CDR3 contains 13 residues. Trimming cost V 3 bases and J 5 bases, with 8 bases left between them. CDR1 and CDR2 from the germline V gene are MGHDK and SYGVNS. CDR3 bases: TGTGCCAGCAGTGACGCAGGACACAATGAGCAGTTCTTC. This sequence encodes CASSDAGHNEQFF.

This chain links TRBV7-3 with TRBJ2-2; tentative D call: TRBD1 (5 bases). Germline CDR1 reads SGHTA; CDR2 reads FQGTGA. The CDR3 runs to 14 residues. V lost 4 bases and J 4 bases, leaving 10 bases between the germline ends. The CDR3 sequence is CASSYQGITGELFF. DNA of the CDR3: TGTGCCAGCAGCTACCAGGGAATCACCGGGGAGCTGTTTTTT.

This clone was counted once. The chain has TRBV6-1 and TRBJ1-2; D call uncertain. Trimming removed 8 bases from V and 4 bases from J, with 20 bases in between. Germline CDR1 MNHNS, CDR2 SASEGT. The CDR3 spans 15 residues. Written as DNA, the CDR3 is TGTGCCAGCTTAGGGCCCGTCGTATTGGGCTATGGCTACACCTTC. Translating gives CASLGPVVLGYGYTF.

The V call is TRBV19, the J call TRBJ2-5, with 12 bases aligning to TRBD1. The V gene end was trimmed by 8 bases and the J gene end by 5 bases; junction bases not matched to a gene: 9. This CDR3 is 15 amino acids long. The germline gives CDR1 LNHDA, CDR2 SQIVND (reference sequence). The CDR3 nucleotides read TGTGCCAGTCGGCCGGGACAGGGGGCTCGGGAGACCCAGTACTTC. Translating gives CASRPGQGARETQYF.

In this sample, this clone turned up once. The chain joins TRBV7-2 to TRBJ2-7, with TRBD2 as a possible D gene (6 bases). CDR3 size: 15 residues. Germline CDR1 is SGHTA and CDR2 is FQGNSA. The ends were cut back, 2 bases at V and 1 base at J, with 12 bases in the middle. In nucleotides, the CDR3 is TGTGCCAGCAGCTTAACTCGGGACTCATCCTACGAGCAGTACTTC. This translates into CASSLTRDSSYEQYF.

The CDR3: CASIERQGRTEAFF. CDR3 DNA: TGTGCCAGTATCGAGCGACAGGGCCGGACTGAAGCTTTCTTT. The chain is built from TRBV19 and TRBJ1-1; 7 positions match TRBD1. V trimming: 7 bases; J trimming: 5 bases; junction bases outside the gene matches: 10. CDR3 length: 14 residues. Germline values: CDR1 LNHDA, CDR2 SQIVND (reference sequence).

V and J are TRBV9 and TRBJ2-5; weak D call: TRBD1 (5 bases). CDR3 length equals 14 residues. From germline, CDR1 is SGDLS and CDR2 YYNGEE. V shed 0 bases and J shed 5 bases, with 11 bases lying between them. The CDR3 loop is CASSVGTTRETQYF. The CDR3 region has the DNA TGTGCCAGCAGCGTAGGGACAACCCGGGAGACCCAGTACTTC.

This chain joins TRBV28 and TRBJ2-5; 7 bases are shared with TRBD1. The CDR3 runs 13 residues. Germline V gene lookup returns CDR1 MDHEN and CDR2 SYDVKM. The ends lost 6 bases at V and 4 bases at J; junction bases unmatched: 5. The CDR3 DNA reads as TGTGCCAGCAGAACGACAGGGCTAGAGACCCAGTACTTC. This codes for CASRTTGLETQYF.

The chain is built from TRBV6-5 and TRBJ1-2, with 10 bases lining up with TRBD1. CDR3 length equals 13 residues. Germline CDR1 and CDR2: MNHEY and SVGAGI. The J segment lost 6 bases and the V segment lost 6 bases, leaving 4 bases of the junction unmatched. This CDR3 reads CASRGQGRDGYTF. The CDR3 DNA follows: TGTGCCAGCAGGGGACAGGGGCGAGATGGCTACACCTTC.

CDR3 nucleotide sequence: TGTGCCAGCAGCTTAGGGGGGGACCGAGGTGCTTTCTTT. It is translated as CASSLGGDRGAFF. The gene calls are TRBV7-6 and TRBJ1-1; D is possibly TRBD1 (5 bases). The CDR3 runs 13 residues. With 1 base removed from V and 11 bases from J, the gap between germline ends came to 14 bases. Germline V gene sequence: CDR1 SGHVS, CDR2 FNYEAQ.